This T cell receptor beta chain was profiled in a study of blood T cell repertoires in COVID-19. Study details: From T cells, B-cell-depleted T cells, or PBMCs came the material, which was cDNA or gDNA.

Original handling: Reference gene primer amplification yielded estimated nucleated cell counts. The repertoire was sequenced with immunoSEQ multiplex PCR; TCRdb's copy has only in-frame clones and lacks some. Clone size and the V and J calls come from that table; the DNA yielded D and trimming. The sample has some 200,000 clones, about 85% seen once; the top ten hold around a sixth. The germline V and J ends were trimmed by 5 bases and 8 bases, with 9 bases remaining between them. This CDR3 spans 11 amino acids. Germline V gene lookup returns CDR1 DFQATT and CDR2 SNEGSKA (reference sequence). The specimen was peripheral blood. This sequence originates from a woman aged 80 or over with active or convalescent COVID-19. The J gene is TRBJ2-2, the V gene TRBV20-1, with a tentative D call TRBD1 (5 bases). For the CDR3, the DNA is TGCAGTGCTTTCAGGGTAGGGGAGCTGTTTTTT. It is translated as CSAFRVGELFF.